The source of this T cell receptor (beta chain) is a study of Ad26.COV2.S vaccination and SARS-CoV-2 variants (dated by TCRdb to the early 2020s). Describing the broader study: Donors in the vaccine arm were drawn from COV1001, a phase I-IIa trial of Ad26.COV2.S in healthy adults that was multicentre, randomized, double-blind and placebo-controlled. Ad26.COV2.S was administered intramuscularly at 5 x 10^10 or 1 x 10^11 viral particles, either as a single shot or as two shots given 56 days apart. TCRbeta repertoire sequencing served as the tool for gauging how specific and how broad the SARS-CoV-2-reactive T cell receptors were following Ad26.COV2.S vaccination. A total of 32 samples were included in the TCR-sequenced set, comprising around 19 Ad26.COV2.S vaccine recipients, 5 placebo recipients and 8 SARS-CoV-2 convalescent individuals. Trial participants were randomized into five groups of five: low-dose or high-dose Ad26.COV2.S given once or twice, or placebo on both occasions. Blinding of investigators to trial group allocation was maintained during experiments and outcome assessment. Study-wide conclusions, independent of this receptor: The authors noted that the TCR breadth and depth analyses may have underestimated total T cell responses. Comparable non-spike TCR breadth was observed between vaccine and placebo recipients, consistent with only spike being contained in the vaccine. Substantial breadth of spike-specific CD8+ and CD4+ T cell responses was reported after vaccination. Higher spike-specific TCR breadth was observed in Ad26.COV2.S recipients than in placebo recipients (P = 0.0014). The study lacked the statistical power to compare responses across vaccine doses or regimens.

The immunoSEQ Assay was used to sequence TCRbeta CDR3 regions. After extraction, genomic DNA underwent amplification by bias-controlled multiplex PCR, followed by high-throughput sequencing. The paper's data handling went like this. To quantify the absolute abundance of every unique TCRbeta CDR3 region, sequences were collapsed and filtered. T cell fraction was estimated by normalization of TCRbeta template counts to usable DNA, with usable DNA being measured through amplification of reference genes present in all nucleated cells. Repertoire TCRs were annotated as SARS-CoV-2-specific when V gene, CDR3 amino acid sequence and J gene were exactly matched to a known reactive TCR set. The reference SARS-CoV-2 TCR set came from MIRA and was filtered for enrichment in COVID-19-positive ImmuneCODE repertoires, removing public or cross-reactive TCRs. Drawing on the MIRA antigens, annotated TCRs were analysed further at the level of specific ORF or position within ORF. Depth was the summed frequency of annotated unique rearrangements, while breadth was defined as annotated unique rearrangements over total unique productive rearrangements. Two-sided Wilcoxon rank-sum tests were used to compare TCR breadth between groups. Imported from immuneACCESS, the table was reduced by TCRdb to in-frame sequences with V and J called. These copies leave out some clones; in studies compared against another copy, an unresolved V gene accounts for under half, and the cause of the remainder is not known. For V, J and clone size, that table is used; D and trimming come from the DNA. For this sample the table gives approximately 450,000 clones, of which 90% were detected only once. 12% of the sample lies in the top ten.

Details on this clone: Its antigen is currently not known. Base qualities are missing; no much larger clone stands one base away.

From a lookup of the germline V gene (reference sequence), CDR1 and CDR2 are SGHKS and YYEKEE. Unmatched junction bases come to 2, with V trimmed by 3 bases and J by 0 bases. Counted from cysteine to phenylalanine, this CDR3 has 15 amino acids. The only DNA kept is the CDR3, 45 bases in frame from the first base. In the paper's terms, the treatment or condition label means: roughly 18 received Ad26.COV2.S at low or high dose, single or two shots; several received placebo; per-sample allocation not given. For vaccine and placebo recipients, repertoires were sequenced using samples collected on day 63 after the first injection. In Cohort 1b, 25 or so adults aged 18-55 years were enrolled at a single site in Boston, USA, between 29 July and 7 August 2020. As a vaccine, Ad26.COV2.S was a replication-incompetent adenovirus type 26 vector that expressed a prefusion-stabilized SARS-CoV-2 spike protein derived from the original Wuhan strain.

The chain uses TRBV5-5 and TRBJ1-5, with 8 middle bases fitting TRBD1. This receptor was identified in a person aged 18-65 years who received the Ad26.COV2.S COVID-19 vaccine or a placebo. The sample here was peripheral blood, taken in a trial of Ad26.COV2.S vaccine versus placebo. The CDR3 loop reads CASSSTGVSNQPQHF. The DNA reads as follows: TGTGCCAGCAGCTCGACAGGGGTTAGCAATCAGCCCCAGCATTTT.